Described below is a single T cell receptor (beta chain) sequence and its context. Its antigen is still unknown. Per-base qualities were not stored, and no clone one base away is much larger. The sample originates from a study of T cell responses to AZD1222 COVID-19 vaccine (dated by TCRdb to 2020 to 2023). In terms of the full investigation: AZD1222 recipients with second doses at about 4 weeks or about 12 weeks were pooled, because spike-specific TCR depth and breadth did not differ between schedules. A total of about 230 trial participants underwent TCR sequencing, of whom some 210 received two doses of AZD1222 and about 25 received two doses of the MenACWY control vaccine. Trial participants were enrolled by age into subgroups of 18-55, 56-69 and 70-plus years, and about 150, 27 and 61 TCR-sequenced participants, respectively, were included in these subgroups.

Results the study describes overall, beyond this receptor: After two AZD1222 doses, spike-specific TCR breadth and depth were significantly higher than at day 0 and than in MenACWY recipients. Vaccine-associated CD4 TCRs spanned the whole spike protein, with dominant responses in regions 160-218 and 743-854. Nearly half of unique spike-specific TCRs reportedly recognized epitopes outside regions mutated in the B.1.351 and B.1.1.7 variants. Because no day 14 peak-response samples were available, repertoires were characterized only after the peak T cell response. In the small 56-69-year group, the increase in depth fell short of significance, most likely because of low power. Participants were mostly white British and included more females than males, and it was suggested by the authors that clonal diversity may have been underestimated. Conclusions about previously exposed vaccinees are limited, since just a handful of AZD1222 recipients were seropositive for SARS-CoV-2 at baseline.

The CDR3 regions of human TCRbeta chains were analyzed by immunosequencing. As for the original processing: TCRs in the repertoires were compared against a reference library of SARS-CoV-2-specific TCRs that had been generated with the MIRA antigen-specificity platform. Breadth was defined as the fraction of unique TCRs that were SARS-CoV-2-associated, and depth was defined as the fraction of total T cells that were SARS-CoV-2-associated. Using the MIRA data, each spike-specific TCR was assigned both to the spike region to which the TCR was reactive and to a CD4 or CD8 class. Log10-transformed breadth and depth values were compared by one-way ANOVA with Sidak's multiple comparisons tests. Entries here come from immuneACCESS through TCRdb and include only in-frame sequences with V and J called. Some clones fail to appear in such tables; in the studies checked, an unresolved V gene covers under half of the shortfall, and the cause of the remainder is unknown. V, J and clone size are taken as reported in that table, and D and trimming were inferred from the DNA itself. Across this sample there are 150,000 to 200,000 clones, with about nine tenths seen only once. The leading ten clones occupy less than 3% of the sample.

The sample's time point label, decoded: baseline before first vaccination. Vaccinee samples came from UK trials COV001 and COV002, including a single-blind randomized controlled phase 2/3 trial of AZD1222 (ChAdOx1 nCoV-19) in healthy adults. For TCRbeta chain sequencing, PBMC samples from trial participants were taken at day 0 and at day 28 after the second dose. Its CDR3 holds 14 amino acids, cysteine through phenylalanine. Only the CDR3 region is kept as DNA, spanning 42 bases read in frame from base 1. According to the germline V gene (reference sequence), CDR1 reads GTSNPN and CDR2 reads SVGIG. V loses 0 bases, J loses 10 bases, and the germline ends lie 16 bases apart.

The chain joins TRBV30 to TRBJ1-5; TRBD1 is possibly the D segment (6 matching bases). The sequences come from peripheral blood, collected on day 0 of AZD1222 vaccination. This TCR derives from an adult in good health. The CDR3 corresponds to CAWSVLVGTRPQHF. The DNA sequence is TGTGCCTGGAGTGTATTAGTAGGGACAAGACCCCAGCATTTT.